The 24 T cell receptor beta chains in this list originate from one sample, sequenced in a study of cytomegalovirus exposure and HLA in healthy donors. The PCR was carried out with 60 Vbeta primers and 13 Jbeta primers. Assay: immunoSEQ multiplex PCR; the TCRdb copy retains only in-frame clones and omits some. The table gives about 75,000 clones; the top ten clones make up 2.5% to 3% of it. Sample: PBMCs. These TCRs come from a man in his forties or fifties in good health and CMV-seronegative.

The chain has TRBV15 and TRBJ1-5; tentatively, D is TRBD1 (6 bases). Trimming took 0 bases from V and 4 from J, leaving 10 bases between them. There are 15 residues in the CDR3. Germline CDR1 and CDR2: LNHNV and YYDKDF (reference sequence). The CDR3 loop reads CATSRDRGLNQPQHF. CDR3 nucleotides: TGTGCCACCAGCAGAGACAGGGGCCTTAATCAGCCCCAGCATTTT.

The CDR3 nucleotides read TGTGCCAGCAGGGGACTAGCGGGCCCCGGGGAGCTGTTTTTT. It yields the protein CASRGLAGPGELFF. The V and J genes are TRBV2 and TRBJ2-2; 12 bases fit TRBD2. CDR3 size: 14 residues. V was pared by 6 bases and J by 6 bases, with 2 bases of the junction left unmatched. Germline CDR1 is SNHLY and CDR2 is FYNNEI.

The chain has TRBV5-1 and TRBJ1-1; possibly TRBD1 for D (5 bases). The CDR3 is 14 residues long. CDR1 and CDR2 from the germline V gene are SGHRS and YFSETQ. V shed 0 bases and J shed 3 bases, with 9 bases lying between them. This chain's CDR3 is CASSLGSGYTEAFF. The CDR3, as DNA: TGCGCCAGCAGCTTGGGTTCAGGGTACACTGAAGCTTTCTTT.

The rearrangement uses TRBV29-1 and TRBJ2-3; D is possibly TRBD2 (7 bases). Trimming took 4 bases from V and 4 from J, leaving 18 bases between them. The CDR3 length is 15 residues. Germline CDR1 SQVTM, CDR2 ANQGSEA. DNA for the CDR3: TGCAGCGTTGCCGCCGAGGGGGGGCTCTCAGATACGCAGTATTTT. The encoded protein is CSVAAEGGLSDTQYF.

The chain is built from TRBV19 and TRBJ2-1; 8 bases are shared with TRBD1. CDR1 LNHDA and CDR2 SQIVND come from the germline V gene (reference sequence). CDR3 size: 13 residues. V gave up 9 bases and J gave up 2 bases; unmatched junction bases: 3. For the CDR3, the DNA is TGTGCCAGCGGACAGGGAGCCTACAATGAGCAGTTCTTC. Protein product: CASGQGAYNEQFF.

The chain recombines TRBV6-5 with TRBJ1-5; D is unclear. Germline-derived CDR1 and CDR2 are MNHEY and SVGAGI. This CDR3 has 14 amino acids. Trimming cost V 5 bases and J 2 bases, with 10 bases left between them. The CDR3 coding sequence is TGTGCCAGCAGTGGAGGATATGGCAATCAGCCCCAGCATTTT. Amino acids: CASSGGYGNQPQHF.

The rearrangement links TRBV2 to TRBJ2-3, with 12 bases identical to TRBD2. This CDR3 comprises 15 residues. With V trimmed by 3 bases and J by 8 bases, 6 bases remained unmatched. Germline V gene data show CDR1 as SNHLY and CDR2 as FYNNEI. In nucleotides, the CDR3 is TGTGCCAGCAGTGATGCGACTAGCGGGGGCCCTACGCAGTATTTT. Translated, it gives CASSDATSGGPTQYF.

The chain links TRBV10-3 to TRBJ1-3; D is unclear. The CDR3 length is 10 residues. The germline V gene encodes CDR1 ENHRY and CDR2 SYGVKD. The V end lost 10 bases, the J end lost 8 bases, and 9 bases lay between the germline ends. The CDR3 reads CASGLDTIYF. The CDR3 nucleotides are TGTGCCAGCGGCCTAGACACCATATATTTT.

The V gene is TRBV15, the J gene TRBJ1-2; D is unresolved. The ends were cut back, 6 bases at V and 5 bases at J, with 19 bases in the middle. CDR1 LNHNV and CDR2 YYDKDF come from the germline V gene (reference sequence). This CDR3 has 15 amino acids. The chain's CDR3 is CATRLRAAGGYGYTF. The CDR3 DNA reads TGTGCCACCAGACTAAGAGCCGCTGGTGGGTATGGCTACACCTTC.

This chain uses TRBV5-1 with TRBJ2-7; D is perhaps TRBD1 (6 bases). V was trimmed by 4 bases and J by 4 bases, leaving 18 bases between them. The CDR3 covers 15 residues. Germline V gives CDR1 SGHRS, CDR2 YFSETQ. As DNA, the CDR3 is TGCGCCAGCAGCCTCGCAGCAGGGGAATTATACGAGCAGTACTTC. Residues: CASSLAAGELYEQYF.

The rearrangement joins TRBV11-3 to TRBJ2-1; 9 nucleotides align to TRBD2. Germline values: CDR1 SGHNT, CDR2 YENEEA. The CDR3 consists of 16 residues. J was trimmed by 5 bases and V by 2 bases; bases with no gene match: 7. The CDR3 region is CASSLSAGGFNNEQFF. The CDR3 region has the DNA TGTGCCAGCAGCTTATCAGCGGGGGGCTTCAACAATGAGCAGTTCTTC.

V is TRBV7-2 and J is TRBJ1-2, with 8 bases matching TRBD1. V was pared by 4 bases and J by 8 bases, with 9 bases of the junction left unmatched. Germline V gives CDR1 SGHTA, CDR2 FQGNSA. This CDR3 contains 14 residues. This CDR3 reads CASSSNRGTMGYTF. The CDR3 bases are TGTGCCAGCAGCTCCAACAGGGGGACGATGGGCTACACCTTC.

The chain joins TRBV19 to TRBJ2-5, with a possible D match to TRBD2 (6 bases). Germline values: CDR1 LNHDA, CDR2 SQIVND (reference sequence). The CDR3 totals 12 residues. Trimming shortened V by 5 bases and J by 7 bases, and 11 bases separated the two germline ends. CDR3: CASSHVGGTQYF. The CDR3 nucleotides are TGTGCCAGTAGTCACGTGGGGGGGACCCAGTACTTC.

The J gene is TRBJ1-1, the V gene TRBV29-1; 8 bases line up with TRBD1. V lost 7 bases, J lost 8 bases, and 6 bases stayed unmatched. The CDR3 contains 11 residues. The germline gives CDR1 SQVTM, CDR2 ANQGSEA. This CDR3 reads CSADRGHEAFF. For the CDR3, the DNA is TGCAGCGCTGACAGGGGCCACGAAGCTTTCTTT.

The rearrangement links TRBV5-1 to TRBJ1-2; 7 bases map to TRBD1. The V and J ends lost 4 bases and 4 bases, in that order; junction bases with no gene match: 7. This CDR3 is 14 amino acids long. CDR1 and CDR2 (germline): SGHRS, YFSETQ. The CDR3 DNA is TGCGCCAGCAGCCCAGGGACAGCGTTCTATGGCTACACCTTC. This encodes CASSPGTAFYGYTF.

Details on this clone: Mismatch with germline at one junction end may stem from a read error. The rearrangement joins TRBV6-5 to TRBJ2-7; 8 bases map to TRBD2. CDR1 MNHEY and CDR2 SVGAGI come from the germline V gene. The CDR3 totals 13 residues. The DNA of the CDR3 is TGTGCCAGCAGTTACTCGGCCGTAGCGGGGTTGATCTTC. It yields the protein CASSYSAVAGLIF.

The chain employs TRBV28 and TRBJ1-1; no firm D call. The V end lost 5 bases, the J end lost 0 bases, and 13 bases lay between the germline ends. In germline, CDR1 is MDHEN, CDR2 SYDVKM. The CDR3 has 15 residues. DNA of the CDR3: TGTGCCAGCAGTCCTCCTCTCGGGGTGAACACTGAAGCTTTCTTT. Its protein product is CASSPPLGVNTEAFF.

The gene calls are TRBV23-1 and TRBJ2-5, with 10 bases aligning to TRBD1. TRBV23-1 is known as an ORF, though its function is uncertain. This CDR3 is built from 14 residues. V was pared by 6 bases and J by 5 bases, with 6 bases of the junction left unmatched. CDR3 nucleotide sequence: TGCGCCAGCAGGCGGACAGGGGGTGGCGAGACCCAGTACTTC. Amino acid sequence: CASRRTGGGETQYF.

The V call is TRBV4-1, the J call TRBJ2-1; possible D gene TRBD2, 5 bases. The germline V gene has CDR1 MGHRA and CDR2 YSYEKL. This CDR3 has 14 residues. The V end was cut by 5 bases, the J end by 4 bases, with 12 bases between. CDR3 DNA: TGCGCCAGCAGCTACGGTCGGGAATACAATGAGCAGTTCTTC. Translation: CASSYGREYNEQFF.

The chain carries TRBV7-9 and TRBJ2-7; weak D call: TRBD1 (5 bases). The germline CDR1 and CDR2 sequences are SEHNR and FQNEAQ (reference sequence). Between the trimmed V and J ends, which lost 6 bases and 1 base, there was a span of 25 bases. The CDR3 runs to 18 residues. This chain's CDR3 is CASSQPLGDSRISYEQYF. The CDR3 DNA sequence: TGTGCCAGCAGTCAACCGCTCGGCGACAGTCGGATTTCCTACGAGCAGTACTTC.

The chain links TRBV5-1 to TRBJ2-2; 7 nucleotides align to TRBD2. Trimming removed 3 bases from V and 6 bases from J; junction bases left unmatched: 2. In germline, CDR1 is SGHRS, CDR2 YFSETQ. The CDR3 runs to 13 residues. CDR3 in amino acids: CASSSRGAGELFF. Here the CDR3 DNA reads TGCGCCAGCAGCTCTCGGGGGGCCGGGGAGCTGTTTTTT.

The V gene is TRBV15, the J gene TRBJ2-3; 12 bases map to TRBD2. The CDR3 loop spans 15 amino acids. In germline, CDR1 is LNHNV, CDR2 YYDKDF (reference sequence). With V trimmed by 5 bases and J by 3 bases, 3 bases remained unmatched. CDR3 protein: CATSSTSGGTDTQYF. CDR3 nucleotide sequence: TGTGCCACCAGCTCTACTAGCGGGGGGACAGATACGCAGTATTTT.

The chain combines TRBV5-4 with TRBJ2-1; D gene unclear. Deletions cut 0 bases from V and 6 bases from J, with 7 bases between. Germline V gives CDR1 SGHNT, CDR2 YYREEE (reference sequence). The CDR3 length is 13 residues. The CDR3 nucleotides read TGTGCCAGCAGCTTGGTCGGGTCCAATGAGCAGTTCTTC. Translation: CASSLVGSNEQFF.

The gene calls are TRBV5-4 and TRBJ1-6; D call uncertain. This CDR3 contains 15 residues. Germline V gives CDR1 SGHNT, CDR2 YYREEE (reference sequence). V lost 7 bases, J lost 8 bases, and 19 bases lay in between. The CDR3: CASHTGVFGDSPLHF. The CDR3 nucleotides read TGTGCCAGCCACACCGGGGTGTTTGGGGATTCACCCCTCCACTTT. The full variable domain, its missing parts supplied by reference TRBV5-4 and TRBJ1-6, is ETGVTQSPTHLIKTRGQQVTLRCSSQSGHNTVSWYQQALGQGPQFIFQYYREEENGRGNFPPRFSGLQFPNYSSELNVNALELDDSALYLCASHTGVFGDSPLHFGNGTRLTVT.